The rows below give T cell receptor beta chains drawn from one sample of a study of T cell repertoires in cytomegalovirus infection. TCRdb used MiXCR to reprocess the reads, holding one entry per CDR3 protein. This table holds approximately 300,000 distinct CDR3 sequences, roughly 25% found once. The antigens of these receptors remain unknown. Source: cultured PBMCs, taken from culture after CMV antigen stimulation. The receptors were gathered from a human donor in good health (CMV status not recorded). Some clones in this sample may be carry-over from other donors' samples. Each CDR3 is given with its conserved first and last residue.

CDR3	J	V
CASSLVMQETQYF	TRBJ2-5	TRBV7-2
CASSLGQGRVNEQFF	TRBJ2-1	TRBV7-8
CASSTSGTGSTEAFF	TRBJ1-1	TRBV19
CASSQEGQPYGYTF	TRBJ1-2	TRBV3-1
CASSPDRANTEAFF	TRBJ1-1	TRBV7-8
CASTLGAPNTEAFF	TRBJ1-1	TRBV12-3/TRBV12-4
CASSTSGAGELFF	TRBJ2-2	TRBV19
CASSSSVEQPQHF	TRBJ1-5	TRBV7-2
CASSPKTRDEQFF	TRBJ2-1	TRBV7-9
CASSYLGTGTETQYF	TRBJ2-5	TRBV6-1
CASSPGAYGNTIYF	TRBJ1-3	TRBV9
CASTGPAGTGGYTF	TRBJ1-2	TRBV7-2
CATSVPSGTSTDTQYF	TRBJ2-3	TRBV24-1
CASSVSAGVSYEQYF	TRBJ2-7	TRBV12-3/TRBV12-4
CASSPSGTGQRSTEAFF	TRBJ1-1	TRBV28
CARPGPRYNEQFF	TRBJ2-1	TRBV19
CASSQRTGAKNIQYF	TRBJ2-4	TRBV6-5
CASSQEYGYNSPLHF	TRBJ1-6	TRBV4-3
CASSPMGGGQGTEAFF	TRBJ1-1	TRBV5-1
CASSLKVGANVLTF	TRBJ2-6	TRBV7-2
CASSLTPMGQRNTEAFF	TRBJ1-1	TRBV7-2
CASSPVSGGNTGELFF	TRBJ2-2	TRBV12-3/TRBV12-4
CASGARQGHNQPQHF	TRBJ1-5	TRBV12-3/TRBV12-4
CASSPEGRGTEAFF	TRBJ1-1	TRBV7-3
CASSLNQFPDTQYF	TRBJ2-3	TRBV7-3
CATISGRLAVETQYF	TRBJ2-5	TRBV10-2
CSARDSDSVMGQYF	TRBJ2-7	TRBV20-1
CASSPSSVSLGHIQYF	TRBJ2-4	TRBV7-2